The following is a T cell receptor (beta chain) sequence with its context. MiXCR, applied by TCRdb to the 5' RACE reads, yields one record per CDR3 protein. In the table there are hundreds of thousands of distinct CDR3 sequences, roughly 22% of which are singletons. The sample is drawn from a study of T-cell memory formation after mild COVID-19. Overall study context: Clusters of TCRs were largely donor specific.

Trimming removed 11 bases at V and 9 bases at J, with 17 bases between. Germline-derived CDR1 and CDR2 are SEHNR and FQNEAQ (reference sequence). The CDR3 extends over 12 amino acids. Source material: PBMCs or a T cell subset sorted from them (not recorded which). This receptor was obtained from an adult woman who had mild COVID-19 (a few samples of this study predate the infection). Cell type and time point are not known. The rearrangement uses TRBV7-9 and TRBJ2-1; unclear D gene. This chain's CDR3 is CAAAWSNGEQFF. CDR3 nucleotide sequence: TGTGCCGCTGCCTGGTCGAACGGTGAGCAGTTCTTC. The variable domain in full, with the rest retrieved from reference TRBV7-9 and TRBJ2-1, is DTGVSQNPRHKITKRGQNVTFRCDPISEHNRLYWYRQTLGQGPEFLTYFQNEAQLEKSRLLSDRFSAERPKGSFSTLEIQRTEQGDSAMYLCAAAWSNGEQFFGPGTRLTVL.